The present TCR beta chain was sequenced within a study of shared clonotypes between healthy human individuals. Study observations and caveats: The diversity represented, both genetic and in exposure history, was limited by few donors. Non-shared clonotypes were found to have lower generation probabilities than the clonotypes that were shared by all four of the sorted-subset donors.

This clone was recorded once. Its target is unknown. Repertoires were generated with immunoSEQ multiplex PCR, while TCRdb's copy carries only in-frame clones and drops some. The data contain around 980,000 clones, 75% to 80% of them singletons. What was sequenced was memory CD4+ T cells from PBMCs. Subset given: CD45RA-negative fraction. The TCR originated in a man aged 18-30 years in good health. Some clones in this sample may be carry-over from other donors' samples.

The CDR3 sequence is CASSEGGPRGNQPQHF. In DNA form, the CDR3 reads TGTGCCAGCAGTGAAGGGGGGCCCCGCGGCAATCAGCCCCAGCATTTT. The V gene is TRBV6-1, the J gene TRBJ1-5; maybe TRBD1 (6 bases). The CDR3 is 16 amino acids. Germline V gives CDR1 MNHNS, CDR2 SASEGT. Trimming cost V 1 base and J 2 bases, with 12 bases left between them.